The 24 T cell receptor beta chains below all came from one sample that was sequenced in a study of control samples from healthy donors and cancer patients. Only in-frame clones appear in the TCRdb table, and some are missing; sequencing was by immunoSEQ multiplex PCR. The sample shows some 410,000 clones, over 75% of them seen only once. The sequenced sample was PBMCs. These receptors all come from a man aged 35 to 55 with head and neck cancer.

In this sample, this clone turned up a few times. The rearrangement links TRBV7-6 to TRBJ2-3; 13 bases match TRBD2. CDR3 length: 15 amino acids. Germline CDR1 and CDR2: SGHVS and FNYEAQ. V was clipped by 1 base and J by 14 bases; unmatched bases: 9. Here the CDR3 DNA reads TGTGCCAGCAGCTTAGGAGGACTAGCGGGAGCTCGGCTGTATTTT. This sequence encodes CASSLGGLAGARLYF.

The rearrangement uses TRBV15 and TRBJ1-5; unclear D gene. Per the germline V gene, CDR1 is LNHNV and CDR2 is YYDKDF (reference sequence). Trimming cost V 2 bases and J 0 bases, with 5 bases left between them. This CDR3 spans 14 amino acids. CDR3: CATSRIGSNQPQHF. Written as DNA, the CDR3 is TGTGCCACCAGCAGAATAGGTAGCAATCAGCCCCAGCATTTT.

The chain carries TRBV29-1 and TRBJ2-1; 12 bases are shared with TRBD2. The trim removed 6 bases at V and 2 bases at J, leaving 8 bases unmatched. Germline-derived CDR1 and CDR2 are SQVTM and ANQGSEA. The CDR3 runs 16 residues. In DNA, the CDR3 is TGCAGCGTCTTCTCGACTAGCGGGGGAGCCTACAATGAGCAGTTCTTC. It specifies CSVFSTSGGAYNEQFF.

The chain is built from TRBV27 and TRBJ2-3; D is unresolved. V lost 3 bases, J lost 2 bases, and 9 bases lay in between. The CDR3 has 14 amino acids. The germline V gene encodes CDR1 MNHEY and CDR2 SMNVEV (reference sequence). CDR3 region: CASSFSRNTDTQYF. In DNA form, the CDR3 reads TGTGCCAGCAGTTTTAGTCGGAACACAGATACGCAGTATTTT.

Note on this clone: Other DNA sequences in the same sample also yield this CDR3. This chain links TRBV5-1 with TRBJ2-5; D is perhaps TRBD1 (5 bases). The CDR3 loop spans 14 amino acids. Per germline, CDR1 SGHRS and CDR2 YFSETQ. Trimming pared 0 bases from V and 2 bases from J, leaving 8 bases between. This CDR3 is CASSLGQGQETQYF. Written as DNA, the CDR3 is TGCGCCAGCAGCTTGGGGCAGGGACAAGAGACCCAGTACTTC.

The V call is TRBV6-5, the J call TRBJ1-1; weak D call: TRBD1 (6 bases). Germline lookup yields CDR1 MNHEY and CDR2 SVGAGI. V lost 6 bases and J 3 bases, leaving 14 bases between the germline ends. The CDR3 is 14 residues long. DNA of the CDR3: TGTGCCAGCAGCCCGGTGGGGGCTGACACTGAAGCTTTCTTT. Its translation is CASSPVGADTEAFF.

The V and J genes are TRBV12-3 or TRBV12-4 and TRBJ1-2; TRBD1 agrees at 8 bases. The CDR3 has 13 amino acids. J lost 6 bases, V lost 5 bases, and 5 bases had no gene match. In DNA form, the CDR3 reads TGTGCCAGCAGTCCGGACAGGGTTGATGGCTACACCTTC. As protein: CASSPDRVDGYTF.

This rearrangement joins TRBV9 to TRBJ2-1; possible D gene TRBD1, 6 bases. Germline V gene data show CDR1 as SGDLS and CDR2 as YYNGEE. CDR3 length: 16 amino acids. Trimming pared 3 bases from V and 5 bases from J, leaving 18 bases between. CDR3 sequence reads: CASSASGAIQDNEQFF. CDR3 nucleotide sequence: TGTGCCAGCAGCGCCTCAGGGGCTATACAGGACAATGAGCAGTTCTTC.

The chain links TRBV21-1 to TRBJ2-1; the table's D call TRBD1 went unverified against the DNA. TRBV21-1 is classified as a pseudogene. The CDR3 extends over 17 amino acids. As DNA, the CDR3 is TGTGCCAGCAGCAAAAGGCGGACGGACAGATCCTACAATGAGCAGTTCTTC. Amino acid sequence: CASSKRRTDRSYNEQFF.

The J gene is TRBJ1-3, the V gene TRBV5-4; D gene uncertain. The length of the CDR3 is 14 residues. Germline CDR1 reads SGHNT; CDR2 reads YYREEE (reference sequence). V shed 0 bases and J shed 4 bases, with 8 bases lying between them. In nucleotides, the CDR3 is TGTGCCAGCAGCTTGGCTGGGAACGGAAACACCATATATTTT. It yields the protein CASSLAGNGNTIYF.

This chain connects TRBV28 to TRBJ1-1; tentative D call: TRBD1 (6 bases). The CDR3 covers 11 residues. CDR1 is MDHEN and CDR2 is SYDVKM in the germline V gene. Trimming took off 6 bases at V and 6 bases at J, with 8 bases between the two ends. The CDR3 reads CASSEGAEAFF. CDR3 nucleotide sequence: TGTGCCAGCAGCGAGGGGGCTGAAGCTTTCTTT.

This clone appeared a single time. A read error may account for a junction end that differs from germline. The chain recombines TRBV7-7 with TRBJ2-3; tentatively, D is TRBD2 (6 bases). CDR3 length: 13 residues. The germline V gene encodes CDR1 SSHAT and CDR2 FNYEAQ (reference sequence). CDR3 in DNA: TGTGCTAGCAGCTTAGCGGTGGGGGGTACGCAGTATTTT. As protein: CASSLAVGGTQYF. Full variable domain (remainder filled in from reference TRBV7-7 and TRBJ2-3): GAGVSQSPRYKVTKRGQDVTLRCDPISSHATLYWYQQALGQGPEFLTYFNYEAQPDKSGLPSDRFSAERPEGSISTLTIQRTEQRDSAMYRCASSLAVGGTQYFGPGTRLTVL.

The V and J genes are TRBV4-3 and TRBJ2-2; TRBD2 might be the D (5 bases). Germline V CDR1 and CDR2: LGHNA, YSLEER. Trimming removed 1 base from V and 4 bases from J, with 16 bases in between. The CDR3 runs 17 residues. The CDR3 DNA reads TGCGCCAGCAGCCAAGGGGTCGAGGGCTCTGGCACCGGGGAGCTGTTTTTT. Its protein product is CASSQGVEGSGTGELFF.

The chain combines TRBV6-5 with TRBJ2-3; 8 nucleotides line up with TRBD2. The trim removed 6 bases at V and 5 bases at J, leaving 4 bases unmatched. The CDR3 totals 13 residues. Germline V gene sequence: CDR1 MNHEY, CDR2 SVGAGI. DNA for the CDR3: TGTGCCAGCAGAGCGGGAGCAAAAGATACGCAGTATTTT. Translating it yields CASRAGAKDTQYF.

This sequence joins TRBV7-9 and TRBJ2-3; TRBD2 agrees at 8 bases. Germline V gene lookup returns CDR1 SEHNR and CDR2 FQNEAQ (reference sequence). The CDR3 has 14 residues. Trimming took 4 bases from V and 7 from J; bases not matched to a gene: 7. CDR3 nucleotides: TGTGCCAGCAGCTCAGTGACTAGCGCAAATACGCAGTATTTT. Its protein is CASSSVTSANTQYF. Drawing the rest from reference TRBV7-9 and TRBJ2-3, the complete variable domain is DTGVSQNPRHKITKRGQNVTFRCDPISEHNRLYWYRQTLGQGPEFLTYFQNEAQLEKSRLLSDRFSAERPKGSFSTLEIQRTEQGDSAMYLCASSSVTSANTQYFGPGTRLTVL.

This rearrangement joins TRBV19 to TRBJ2-7, with D tentatively TRBD2 (7 bases). The germline CDR1 and CDR2 sequences are LNHDA and SQIVND (reference sequence). The CDR3 consists of 14 residues. V was cut by 2 bases and J by 4 bases, with 12 bases left in between. The CDR3 loop reads CASSIRGGQYEQYF. The CDR3 nucleotides read TGTGCCAGTAGTATACGCGGGGGCCAGTACGAGCAGTACTTC.

The chain joins TRBV27 to TRBJ2-2; perhaps D is TRBD1 or TRBD2 (5 bases each). V was pared by 1 base and J by 6 bases, with 21 bases between. Per germline, CDR1 MNHEY and CDR2 SMNVEV (reference sequence). This CDR3 has 18 residues. Written as DNA, the CDR3 is TGTGCCAGCAGTTTATATAGCCGGGACCCGGTAGGGGCCGGGGAGCTGTTTTTT. Translated: CASSLYSRDPVGAGELFF.

There are a few counts of this clone. This rearrangement joins TRBV5-5 to TRBJ2-7; 9 bases align to TRBD1. CDR1 and CDR2 from the germline V gene are SGHKS and YYEKEE (reference sequence). V lost 4 bases and J lost 4; bases outside the gene matches: 6. The CDR3 extends over 14 amino acids. The CDR3 nucleotides are TGTGCCAGCAGCCCCGGACAGGGGATGTACGAGCAGTACTTC. Its translation: CASSPGQGMYEQYF.

The chain couples TRBV5-1 to TRBJ2-7, with TRBD2 identical over 7 bases. The CDR3 contains 17 residues. V gave up 1 base and J gave up 1 base; unmatched junction bases: 11. Germline V gene data show CDR1 as SGHRS and CDR2 as YFSETQ. The DNA for the CDR3 is TGCGCCAGCAGCTTGAGAGGTGGGAGGGATGGATCCTACGAGCAGTACTTC. This encodes CASSLRGGRDGSYEQYF.

The J gene is TRBJ2-7, the V gene TRBV6-5; perhaps D is TRBD1 or TRBD2 (5 bases each). The CDR3 contains 14 residues. Germline CDR1 and CDR2: MNHEY and SVGAGI. V shed 4 bases and J shed 4 bases, with 14 bases lying between them. CDR3 residues: CASSLIGDVYEQYF. Here the CDR3 DNA reads TGTGCCAGCAGTTTAATAGGGGACGTTTACGAGCAGTACTTC.

This clone was seen once. This chain uses TRBV7-3 with TRBJ2-2; 9 nucleotides match TRBD1. V lost 5 bases, J lost 5 bases, and 6 bases stayed unmatched. Germline V gene sequence: CDR1 SGHTA, CDR2 FQGTGA. CDR3 length: 15 residues. In nucleotides, the CDR3 is TGTGCCAGCAGCCCCCGGGACAGGGTTACCGGGGAGCTGTTTTTT. This sequence encodes CASSPRDRVTGELFF. The whole variable domain, remainder taken from reference TRBV7-3 and TRBJ2-2, is GAGVSQTPSNKVTEKGKYVELRCDPISGHTALYWYRQSLGQGPEFLIYFQGTGAADDSGLPNDRFFAVRPEGSVSTLKIQRTERGDSAVYLCASSPRDRVTGELFFGEGSRLTVL.

There are a few counts of this clone. The rearrangement uses TRBV4-2 and TRBJ1-5; TRBD1 matches 7 bases. Losses at the gene ends were 0 bases for V and 2 bases for J; bases not matched to a gene: 1. This CDR3 comprises 15 residues. Germline lookup yields CDR1 LGHNA and CDR2 YNFKEQ. The DNA for the CDR3 is TGTGCCAGCAGCCAAGAACAGGGGCGCAATCAGCCCCAGCATTTT. It is translated as CASSQEQGRNQPQHF.

This chain joins TRBV5-5 and TRBJ2-1, with TRBD2 matching over 9 bases. This CDR3 has 16 residues. Germline V gives CDR1 SGHKS, CDR2 YYEKEE (reference sequence). Trimming at V came to 4 bases and at J to 6 bases, leaving 11 bases not matched to a gene. CDR3 bases: TGTGCCAGCAGCCCTCGGATAGGGACTAGCATCAATGAGCAGTTCTTC. This sequence encodes CASSPRIGTSINEQFF. Filled out from reference TRBV5-5 and TRBJ2-1, the complete variable domain reads DAGVTQSPTHLIKTRGQQVTLRCSPISGHKSVSWYQQVLGQGPQFIFQYYEKEERGRGNFPDRFSARQFPNYSSELNVNALLLGDSALYLCASSPRIGTSINEQFFGPGTRLTVL.

This clone has a handful of counts. The chain links TRBV19 to TRBJ1-4; TRBD1 matches 9 bases. CDR1 and CDR2 from the germline V gene are LNHDA and SQIVND (reference sequence). The CDR3 covers 15 residues. The V gene end was trimmed by 5 bases and the J gene end by 6 bases; junction bases not matched to a gene: 7. In DNA form, the CDR3 reads TGTGCCAGTAGTCCGGCCGGGACAGGGTATGAAAAACTGTTTTTT. This translates into CASSPAGTGYEKLFF.